One and the same sample provided the 5 T cell receptor beta chains below, sequenced in a study of blood T cell repertoires in COVID-19. This table comes from immunoSEQ multiplex PCR, and its TCRdb copy is limited to in-frame clones, with some not included. The repertoire holds around 180,000 clones, with roughly 70% as singletons. Sequenced sample: peripheral blood. The source is a woman aged 80 or over with acute or convalescent COVID-19.

The chain employs TRBV30 and TRBJ2-5; D uncertain. Germline assignment: CDR1 GTSNPN and CDR2 SVGIG (reference sequence). The CDR3 spans 14 residues. Between the trimmed V and J ends, which lost 1 base and 2 bases, there was a span of 11 bases. The CDR3 DNA reads TGTGCCTGGAGTGCTGTCAACGGTCAAGAGACCCAGTACTTC. It yields the protein CAWSAVNGQETQYF.

This chain uses TRBV18 with TRBJ2-3; 11 nucleotides agree with TRBD2. V gave up 1 base and J gave up 2 bases; unmatched junction bases: 8. Germline V gene lookup returns CDR1 KGHSH and CDR2 LQKENI. The CDR3 runs 18 residues. CDR3 nucleotide sequence: TGTGCCAGCTCACCACAGGGGACTAGCGGAGACTTCACAGATACGCAGTATTTT. Its protein product is CASSPQGTSGDFTDTQYF.

The chain uses TRBV18 and TRBJ1-1; a possible D gene is TRBD1 (5 bases). Trimming cost V 6 bases and J 10 bases, with 18 bases left between them. This CDR3 region has 13 residues. Germline lookup yields CDR1 KGHSH and CDR2 LQKENI. DNA of the CDR3: TGTGCCAGCTCCTCCGACCAGACCGGGGGAGCTTTCTTT. Translation: CASSSDQTGGAFF.

This clone has only a few counts. The chain combines TRBV7-8 with TRBJ2-3, with D uncertain. Germline-derived CDR1 and CDR2 are SGHVS and FQNEAQ. The CDR3 extends over 13 amino acids. Trimming cost V 5 bases and J 6 bases, with 12 bases left between them. This chain's CDR3 is CASSPPRGDTQYF. The CDR3 DNA follows: TGTGCCAGCAGCCCCCCCCGAGGTGATACGCAGTATTTT.

The table lists this clone with a count of one. The V and J genes are TRBV5-5 and TRBJ1-4, with 10 bases identical to TRBD1. This CDR3 comprises 17 residues. Germline V gene lookup returns CDR1 SGHKS and CDR2 YYEKEE (reference sequence). Germline trimming cut 5 bases from V and 6 bases from J; bases unmatched to any gene: 13. The chain's CDR3 is CASSLGRQGARDEKLFF. The CDR3 nucleotides are TGTGCCAGCAGTTTAGGAAGACAGGGGGCGAGAGATGAAAAACTGTTTTTT. Combining the CDR3 with reference TRBV5-5 and TRBJ1-4 gives the whole variable domain DAGVTQSPTHLIKTRGQQVTLRCSPISGHKSVSWYQQVLGQGPQFIFQYYEKEERGRGNFPDRFSARQFPNYSSELNVNALLLGDSALYLCASSLGRQGARDEKLFFGSGTQLSVL.